This record concerns one T cell receptor (beta chain) sequence. These data originate in a study of blood T cell repertoires in COVID-19. The assay was immunoSEQ multiplex PCR, and TCRdb's table has in-frame clones only and misses some. The table lists 130,000 or so clones, about 81% of them singletons. Trimming removed 0 bases from V and 8 bases from J; junction bases left unmatched: 10. This CDR3 comprises 15 residues. The germline V gene encodes CDR1 GTSNPN and CDR2 SVGIG (reference sequence). This TCR was sampled from a man aged 35-49 years with acute COVID-19. V and J are TRBV30 and TRBJ1-5; 7 positions match TRBD1. Sequencing was carried out using PBMCs or T cells enriched from blood (not recorded which). CDR3 nucleotide sequence: TGTGCCTGGAGTGTACTGAGGCAGGGGGGCGAGCCCCAGCATTTT. Its translation is CAWSVLRQGGEPQHF.